Presented here are 2 T cell receptor beta chains from one specimen sequenced in a study of Ad26.COV2.S vaccination and SARS-CoV-2 variants. The treatment: about 20 received Ad26.COV2.S at low or high dose, single or two shots; roughly five received placebo; per-sample allocation not given. Sampling occurred on day 63 after the first vaccine or placebo injection. Sequenced by immunoSEQ multiplex PCR; TCRdb stores in-frame clones only, minus some. The repertoire includes more than 400,000 clones, 80% to 95% of them detected once, and roughly 4% sits in the top ten. The sequenced sample was peripheral blood, obtained in a trial of Ad26.COV2.S vaccine versus placebo. These receptors originate from a person between 18 and 65 years old who received the Ad26.COV2.S COVID-19 vaccine or a placebo.

This chain joins TRBV4-3 and TRBJ2-1; D remains unclear. The CDR3 extends over 13 amino acids. V was shortened by 0 bases and J by 7 bases, with 7 bases between the two germline ends. Germline CDR1 is LGHNA and CDR2 is YSLEER. CDR3 nucleotide sequence: TGCGCCAGCAGCCAAGACCCCTGGAATGAGCAGTTCTTC. Its protein is CASSQDPWNEQFF.

The J gene is TRBJ2-2, the V gene TRBV7-3, with a possible D match to TRBD2 (6 bases). Per the germline V gene, CDR1 is SGHTA and CDR2 is FQGTGA. The CDR3 extends over 15 amino acids. V lost 6 bases, J lost 5 bases, and 16 bases lay in between. The CDR3 DNA sequence: TGTGCCAGCAGGATTACCGGGGGAGCTACCGGGGAGCTGTTTTTT. Translation gives CASRITGGATGELFF.